The rows below give T cell receptor beta chains drawn from one sample of a study of cytomegalovirus exposure and HLA in healthy donors. Sequencing was performed with immunoSEQ multiplex PCR; in TCRdb, only in-frame clones are kept and a portion is missing. Of roughly 170,000 clones in the sample, roughly 80% were seen once. What was sequenced was PBMCs. The receptors here all came from a woman aged 50 to 65 in good health and CMV-seropositive. Both conserved end residues are trimmed from each CDR3. A D gene is named only where the DNA matches it firmly.

>12|-|TRBV7-2
ASSLALSTDTQY
>13|TRBD1|TRBV5-1
ASSEQTGDQETQY
>12|-|TRBV7-8
ASSLGSGEYEQY
>12|TRBD2|TRBV15
ATSPPTSASTRY
>14|TRBD2|TRBV27
ASSLSGLAGLNEQF
>14|-|TRBV5-1
ASSLGQGTPVYEQY
>12|-|TRBV15
ATSRETGRTEAF
>12|-|TRBV4-2
ASSPFGGGGKAY
>11|-|TRBV29-1
SVAQGGNQPQH
>13|-|TRBV9
ASSDNVLPGNTIY
>12|-|TRBV19
ASSPLGGTGELF
>12|-|TRBV29-1
SVPRLASTDTQY
>13|-|TRBV10-3
AISESMAGAGPQH
>14|-|TRBV7-2
ASSFSPAGMNTEAF
>13|-|TRBV7-2
ASSPSNAVNSPLH
>13|-|TRBV7-9
ASSLDGLETDTQY
>12|-|TRBV6-5
ATLPGVKTGELF
>15|TRBD2|TRBV6-9
ASSYLRTGTSGYEQY
>15|-|TRBV30
AWSIRTASYSNQPQH
>14|TRBD2|TRBV11-2
ASSSPGLAGEETQY
>12|-|TRBV28
ASTSSGLPETQY
>10|-|TRBV9
ASSLLENEQY
>13|-|TRBV15
ATSRDPGSGNTIY
>14|TRBD2|TRBV5-1
ASSLGAGVFYNEQF
>12|-|TRBV7-2
ASSLAGRNTEAF
>16|-|TRBV13
ASSLETVRGQGGDTQY
>15|TRBD2|TRBV4-2
ASSAWTSGRLLNEQF
>10|-|TRBV15
ATSRVPGEAF
>12|TRBD2|TRBV5-6
ASSTGGQIYEQY
>17|TRBD2|TRBV28
ASSPIGGVYGSGANVLT
>13|TRBD2|TRBV9
ASNPRQGLAEEQF
>12|-|TRBV4-2
ASSYWGGPDTQY
>15|TRBD1|TRBV11-3
ASSPRLGTEDYNEQF
>14|TRBD1|TRBV4-1
ASRTVGDRDTGELF
>13|-|TRBV27
ASSIFDGREGELF
>14|-|TRBV10-2
ASSQEAGLEIYEQY
>12|-|TRBV7-7
ASSVGAGLETQY
>14|TRBD2|TRBV19
ASSISSASGRTEQY
>11|-|TRBV2
ASSVDRNQPQH
>15|-|TRBV4-2
ASSLSSGGPRGDTQY
>14|-|TRBV6-5
ASSSIESGRGHEQF